Listed here is a single TCR beta chain. Its antigen has not been determined. Base qualities are not at hand, and no much larger clone is one base apart. TCRbeta CDR3 regions were amplified from genomic DNA using the immunoSEQ Assay, a bias-controlled multiplex PCR. As for the authors' bioinformatics: The number of nucleated cells in each sample was estimated by amplification of reference gene primers within the assay. To quantify the absolute abundance of each unique TCRbeta CDR3 rearrangement, sequence reads were collapsed and filtered. For each sample, productive Simpson clonality was calculated by taking the square root of Simpson's diversity index across productive rearrangements. The source is immuneACCESS, and TCRdb retained only in-frame sequences with V and J called. Part of the clones is not carried over; for the studies checked, unresolved V genes explain less than half of this, and the remainder is unexplained. The V and J calls and clone size come from that table; D and trimming were worked out from the DNA. The sample yields about 160,000 clones; over 75% were counted once. 6.5% to 7.5% of the sample goes to the ten largest clones.

Counted from cysteine to phenylalanine, this CDR3 has 14 amino acids. Of the read, only the CDR3 DNA is kept; its 42 bases are in frame from base 1. CDR1 and CDR2 are drawn from the germline V gene: SGHVS, FQNEAQ. V is pruned by 5 bases and J by 7 bases, leaving 6 bases of the junction without a gene match. In Seattle, one collaborating source enrolled patients while the infection was active and tracked those patients longitudinally over the course of disease. The collaborating institutions used their own protocols to collect whole blood in K2EDTA tubes. For TCRbeta analysis, collaborators shipped samples in one of three forms: frozen whole blood, isolated PBMCs, or DNA extracted from either of those sample types. The sample is drawn from a study of blood T cell repertoires in COVID-19 (dated by TCRdb to the early 2020s). Broadly, across the study: Collaborator samples came from the United States, Italy and Spain and covered acute and convalescent phases of COVID-19. The prospective study material was composed of cDNA or gDNA derived from T cells, B-cell-depleted T cells, or PBMCs. The dataset comprised deeply sampled blood TCRbeta repertoires from subjects exposed to, actively infected with, or recovered from COVID-19. A freely available public database, intended as a resource for researchers studying the immune response to SARS-CoV-2, is where the repertoires were released. Samples were obtained from the ongoing ImmuneRACE study (first 160 participants) and from 1,200 or so subjects provided by 6 global collaborators. A de-identified subject ID, COVID-19 status, age in years and sex were almost always included in the sample metadata. Where available, HLA class I and class II types were obtained from metadata supplied by the sample provider rather than from assay-based typing. General study outcomes and caveats: The quantity of clinical and demographic metadata differed by source and by participant and was supplied without curation.

This receptor chain uses TRBV7-8 and TRBJ1-5, and TRBD1 matches 9 of the central bases. The specimen sequenced was peripheral blood. The TCR was taken from an older man with COVID-19, enrolled during active disease. The nucleotide sequence is given as TGTGCCAGCAGCCAGGGACAGGGAAGGCAGCCCCAGCATTTT. Protein translation: CASSQGQGRQPQHF.